Following are 24 T cell receptor beta chains from one sample sequenced in a study of T cell responses to AZD1222 COVID-19 vaccine. Using immunoSEQ multiplex PCR, the repertoire was profiled, and TCRdb retains in-frame clones only, with some absent. The sample has about 140,000 clones, approximately 89% seen once. The specimen comprised peripheral blood, sampled on day 0 of AZD1222 vaccination. Every receptor here comes from an adult in good health.

Note on this clone: One junction end does not reproduce the germline sequence, and a read error may be involved. The chain is built from TRBV7-7 and TRBJ2-7; tentatively, D is TRBD1 (5 bases). Germline V gene lookup returns CDR1 SSHAT and CDR2 FNYEAQ (reference sequence). The CDR3 extends over 16 amino acids. The CDR3 sequence is CASSRQWYRPLYEQYF. For the CDR3, the DNA is TGTGCTAGCAGTCGACAGTGGTACAGGCCCCTTTACGAGCAGTACTTC.

The V call is TRBV16, the J call TRBJ2-5; maybe TRBD2 (5 bases). Germline V gives CDR1 KGHSY, CDR2 FQNENV. This CDR3 has 14 residues. Trimming took 0 bases from V and 5 from J, leaving 10 bases between them. The CDR3 loop is CASSQSRGFETQYF. The CDR3 coding sequence is TGTGCCAGCAGCCAATCGCGAGGGTTTGAGACCCAGTACTTC.

The chain links TRBV7-2 to TRBJ1-2; D remains unclear. V gave up 6 bases and J gave up 5 bases, with 19 bases separating them. CDR1 is SGHTA, CDR2 FQGNSA, per germline. CDR3 length: 15 amino acids. The CDR3 DNA follows: TGTGCCAGCAGGGACGGTCAACCAGGTCCATATGGCTACACCTTC. Translation: CASRDGQPGPYGYTF.

V usage is TRBV3-1 (or the pseudogene TRBV3-2) and J usage is TRBJ2-7, with a weak D call TRBD2 (6 bases). The V end was cut by 6 bases, the J end by 6 bases, with 21 bases between. The CDR3 is made up of 15 amino acids. In germline, CDR1 is LGHDT, CDR2 YNNKEL (reference sequence). CDR3 DNA: TGTGCCAGCAGTCTTTTGGTAGGAGGGAGAGGCGAGCAGTACTTC. As protein: CASSLLVGGRGEQYF.

The chain is built from TRBV27 and TRBJ2-7, with 8 nucleotides matching TRBD1. This CDR3 spans 14 amino acids. The ends lost 4 bases at V and 2 bases at J; junction bases unmatched: 4. Germline-derived CDR1 and CDR2 are MNHEY and SMNVEV (reference sequence). CDR3 bases: TGTGCCAGCAGTTCCGGGACAGGTCCCTACGAGCAGTACTTC. Protein: CASSSGTGPYEQYF.

The chain carries TRBV4-2 and TRBJ2-2; D is ambiguous. The CDR3 runs 15 residues. Per germline, CDR1 LGHNA and CDR2 YNFKEQ. Trimming cost V 1 base and J 1 base, with 7 bases left between them. CDR3 sequence (DNA): TGTGCCAGCAGCCAAGTCGCCCGGAACACCGGGGAGCTGTTTTTT. Protein product: CASSQVARNTGELFF.

This chain links TRBV5-1 with TRBJ1-6; 10 nucleotides align to TRBD1. Trimming cost V 0 bases and J 9 bases; bases outside gene matches: 9. The germline V gene has CDR1 SGHRS and CDR2 YFSETQ. The CDR3 contains 17 residues. The CDR3 reads CASSLVATGGASSPLHF. The CDR3 region has the DNA TGCGCCAGCAGCTTGGTTGCGACAGGGGGCGCAAGTTCACCCCTCCACTTT.

The V and J genes are TRBV29-1 and TRBJ2-6, with D possibly matching TRBD2 (6 bases). The CDR3 totals 13 residues. The V and J ends lost 6 bases and 4 bases respectively, with 10 bases between them. Germline V gives CDR1 SQVTM, CDR2 ANQGSEA. The CDR3 loop reads CSVGGGGANVLTF. Here the CDR3 DNA reads TGCAGCGTAGGCGGAGGGGGGGCCAACGTCCTGACTTTC.

V usage is TRBV28 and J usage is TRBJ1-2; a possible D gene is TRBD1 (5 bases). The CDR3 runs 16 residues. The germline gives CDR1 MDHEN, CDR2 SYDVKM. V lost 5 bases and J 0 bases, leaving 16 bases between the germline ends. CDR3 sequence (DNA): TGTGCCAGCAGTCCTACCTATGCAGGGCCTAACTATGGCTACACCTTC. It yields the protein CASSPTYAGPNYGYTF.

CDR3 DNA: TGTGCCAGCAGCTCCCTGAGAGGGCTAGCGGGAGTGAATGAGCAGTTCTTC. This codes for CASSSLRGLAGVNEQFF. The chain recombines TRBV7-9 with TRBJ2-1; 10 nucleotides line up with TRBD2. Germline V CDR1 and CDR2: SEHNR, FQNEAQ (reference sequence). The ends lost 4 bases at V and 7 bases at J; junction bases unmatched: 13. The CDR3 totals 17 residues.

The genes are TRBV19 and TRBJ2-1; TRBD2 aligns across 11 bases. V dropped 6 bases and J dropped 4; count of bases not matched to a gene: 8. CDR1 is LNHDA, CDR2 SQIVND, per germline (reference sequence). The CDR3 has 16 residues. The CDR3 loop is CASRLAGGLIYNEQFF. The CDR3, as DNA: TGTGCCAGTAGGTTAGCGGGAGGGCTTATTTACAATGAGCAGTTCTTC.

The V call is TRBV15, the J call TRBJ2-7; D may be TRBD1 or TRBD2 (5 bases each). The CDR3 runs 21 residues. Germline lookup yields CDR1 LNHNV and CDR2 YYDKDF (reference sequence). V lost 2 bases, J lost 0 bases, and 29 bases lay in between. The CDR3 nucleotides are TGTGCCACCAGCAGACACTTTTTCCTATTCCCCGGGGCCAAAAGCTCCTACGAGCAGTACTTC. Encoded protein: CATSRHFFLFPGAKSSYEQYF.

The J gene is TRBJ2-1, the V gene TRBV3-1 (or the pseudogene TRBV3-2); D gene unclear. Trimming took off 3 bases at V and 0 bases at J, with 15 bases between the two ends. Germline V gene data show CDR1 as LGHDT and CDR2 as YNNKEL (reference sequence). CDR3 length: 17 residues. This CDR3 reads CASSHNYGPPSYNEQFF. The CDR3 DNA reads as TGTGCCAGCAGCCACAACTACGGACCACCCTCCTACAATGAGCAGTTCTTC.

The V and J genes are TRBV28 and TRBJ2-2; 10 positions agree with TRBD2. CDR1 is MDHEN, CDR2 SYDVKM, per germline. The CDR3 contains 19 residues. V lost 6 bases and J lost 3; bases outside the gene matches: 16. CDR3 bases: TGTGCCAGCAGCCTCCTCCCGCAAGCGGGAGGGCGGTACACCGGGGAGCTGTTTTTT. Translating gives CASSLLPQAGGRYTGELFF.

V usage is TRBV6-6 and J usage is TRBJ1-5; tentatively, D is TRBD1 (5 bases). V gave up 6 bases and J gave up 0 bases, with 27 bases separating them. Looked up from germline, CDR1 is MNHNY and CDR2 is SVGAGI (reference sequence). This CDR3 region has 20 residues. The DNA for the CDR3 is TGTGCCAGCAGCCGTAACCCCCCGGGACGCAGAATCTATAGCAATCAGCCCCAGCATTTT. Translated: CASSRNPPGRRIYSNQPQHF.

The V call is TRBV4-1, the J call TRBJ1-3; D remains ambiguous. V was clipped by 2 bases and J by 4 bases, with 6 bases between them. CDR1 is MGHRA and CDR2 is YSYEKL in the germline V gene. The CDR3 is made up of 13 amino acids. CDR3 amino acids: CASSQPWGNTIYF. CDR3 DNA sequence: TGCGCCAGCAGCCAACCCTGGGGAAACACCATATATTTT.

This chain links TRBV5-4 with TRBJ2-2; perhaps D is TRBD1 or TRBD2 (7 bases each). V shed 4 bases and J shed 1 base, with 20 bases lying between them. Germline CDR1 reads SGHNT; CDR2 reads YYREEE (reference sequence). The CDR3 length is 18 residues. CDR3 in DNA: TGTGCCAGCAGCGGGACAGTTTTCGCGGGAGAGAACACCGGGGAGCTGTTTTTT. Translated: CASSGTVFAGENTGELFF.

The gene calls are TRBV11-2 and TRBJ1-2, with 8 positions matching TRBD1. This CDR3 contains 14 residues. Germline V lookup: CDR1 SGHAT, CDR2 FQNNGV. With 8 bases clipped from V and 1 base from J, the junction kept 6 bases outside the gene matches. Here the CDR3 reads CASRPGQGNYGYTF. In nucleotides, the CDR3 is TGTGCCAGCCGCCCAGGACAGGGTAACTATGGCTACACCTTC.

The chain employs TRBV27 and TRBJ2-4, with D perhaps TRBD2 (6 bases). Germline assignment: CDR1 MNHEY and CDR2 SMNVEV (reference sequence). The germline V and J ends were trimmed by 0 bases and 6 bases, with 9 bases remaining between them. The CDR3 loop spans 14 amino acids. CDR3 region: CASSLSRGGNIQYF. CDR3 coding DNA: TGTGCCAGCAGTTTATCGCGGGGTGGAAACATTCAGTACTTC.

There are a few counts of this clone. V and J are TRBV5-1 and TRBJ2-7; 11 bases map to TRBD1. The CDR3 runs 15 residues. Germline lookup yields CDR1 SGHRS and CDR2 YFSETQ. Unmatched junction bases numbered 2, after V lost 0 bases and J lost 3 bases. CDR3 sequence (DNA): TGCGCCAGCAGCTTGGCGGGGACAGGGGGCTACGAGCAGTACTTC. This codes for CASSLAGTGGYEQYF.

This clone was seen only once. The chain carries TRBV5-5 and TRBJ2-7; 9 bases are a match to TRBD1. V lost 4 bases, J lost 7 bases, and 9 bases stayed unmatched. Looked up from germline, CDR1 is SGHKS and CDR2 is YYEKEE (reference sequence). The length of the CDR3 is 14 residues. CDR3 nucleotide sequence: TGTGCCAGCAGCCCGGGACAGGGCCCGCGAGAGCAGTACTTC. This translates into CASSPGQGPREQYF.

The chain combines TRBV30 with TRBJ1-4; D gene unclear. The V gene's germline CDR1 is GTSNPN and CDR2 SVGIG (reference sequence). Trimming left V 0 bases short and J 8 bases short, with 13 bases between. The CDR3 is 14 amino acids. CDR3 bases: TGTGCCTGGAGTGTCGGGGTATTGAGGGAAAAACTGTTTTTT. Residues: CAWSVGVLREKLFF.

This chain links TRBV19 with TRBJ2-7, with D perhaps assigned TRBD1 or TRBD2 (5 bases each). The CDR3 length is 14 residues. V was shortened by 4 bases and J by 7 bases, with 17 bases between the two germline ends. Germline V gene sequence: CDR1 LNHDA, CDR2 SQIVND (reference sequence). CDR3 coding DNA: TGTGCCAGTAGTAGGGACCTCCCACCCAGGGAGCAGTACTTC. It specifies CASSRDLPPREQYF.

V is TRBV7-8 and J is TRBJ1-2; TRBD1 matches at 9 bases. The germline V gene encodes CDR1 SGHVS and CDR2 FQNEAQ. Losses at the gene ends were 5 bases for V and 7 bases for J; bases not matched to a gene: 8. The CDR3 is 14 amino acids. The CDR3 here is CASSPDRGVVGYTF. In nucleotides, the CDR3 is TGTGCCAGCAGCCCCGACAGGGGGGTTGTTGGCTACACCTTC.